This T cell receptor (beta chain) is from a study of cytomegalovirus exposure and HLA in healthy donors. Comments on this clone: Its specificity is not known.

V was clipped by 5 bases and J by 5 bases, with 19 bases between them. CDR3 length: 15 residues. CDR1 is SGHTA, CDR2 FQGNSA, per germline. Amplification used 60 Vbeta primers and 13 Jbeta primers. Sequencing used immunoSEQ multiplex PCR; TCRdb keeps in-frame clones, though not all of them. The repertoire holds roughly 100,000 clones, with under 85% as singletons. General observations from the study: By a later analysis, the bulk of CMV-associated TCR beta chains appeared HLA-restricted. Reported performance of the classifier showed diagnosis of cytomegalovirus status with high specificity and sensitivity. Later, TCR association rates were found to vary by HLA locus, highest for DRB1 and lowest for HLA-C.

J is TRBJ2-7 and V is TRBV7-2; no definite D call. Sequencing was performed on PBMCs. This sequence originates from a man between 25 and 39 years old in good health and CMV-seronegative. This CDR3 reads CASSPAWASSNEQYF. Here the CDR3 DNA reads TGTGCCAGCAGCCCCGCGTGGGCAAGTTCTAACGAGCAGTACTTC.